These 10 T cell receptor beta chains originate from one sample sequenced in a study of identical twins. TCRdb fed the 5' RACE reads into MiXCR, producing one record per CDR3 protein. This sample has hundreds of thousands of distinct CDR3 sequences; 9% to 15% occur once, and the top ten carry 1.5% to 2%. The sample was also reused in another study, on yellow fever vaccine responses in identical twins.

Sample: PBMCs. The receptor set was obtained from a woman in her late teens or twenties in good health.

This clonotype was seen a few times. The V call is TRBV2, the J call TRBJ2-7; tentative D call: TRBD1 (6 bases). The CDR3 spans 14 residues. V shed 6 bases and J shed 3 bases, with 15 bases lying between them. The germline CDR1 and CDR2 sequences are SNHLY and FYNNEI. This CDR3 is CASRGSGTNYEQYV. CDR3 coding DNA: TGTGCCAGCAGGGGATCCGGGACAAACTACGAGCAGTACGTC.

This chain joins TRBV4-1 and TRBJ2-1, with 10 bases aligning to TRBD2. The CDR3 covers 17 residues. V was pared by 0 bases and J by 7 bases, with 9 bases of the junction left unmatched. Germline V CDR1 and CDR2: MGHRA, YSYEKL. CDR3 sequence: CASSQDQAGGPRNEQFF. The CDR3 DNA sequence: TGCGCCAGCAGCCAAGATCAAGCGGGGGGGCCGCGGAATGAGCAGTTCTTC.

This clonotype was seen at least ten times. The CDR3 reads CSAPQGAGTYNEQFF. CDR3 DNA sequence: TGCAGTGCTCCCCAGGGCGCGGGTACCTACAATGAGCAGTTCTTC. The J gene is TRBJ2-1, the V gene TRBV20-1; the D gene could be TRBD1 or TRBD2 (5 bases each). Germline assignment: CDR1 DFQATT and CDR2 SNEGSKA (reference sequence). The CDR3 loop spans 15 amino acids. V lost 5 bases, J lost 2 bases, and 16 bases lay in between.

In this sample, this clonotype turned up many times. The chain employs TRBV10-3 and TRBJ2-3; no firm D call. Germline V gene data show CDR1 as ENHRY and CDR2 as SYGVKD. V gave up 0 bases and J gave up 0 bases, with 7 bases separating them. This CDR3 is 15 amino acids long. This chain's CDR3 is CAISESERSTDTQYF. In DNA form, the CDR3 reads TGTGCCATCAGTGAGTCTGAACGTAGCACAGATACGCAGTATTTT.

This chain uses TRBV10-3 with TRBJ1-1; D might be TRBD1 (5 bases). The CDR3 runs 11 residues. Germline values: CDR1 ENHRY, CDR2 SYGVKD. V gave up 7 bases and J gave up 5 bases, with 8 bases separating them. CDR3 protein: CAINGGTEAFF. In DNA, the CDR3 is TGTGCCATCAACGGGGGGACTGAAGCTTTCTTT.

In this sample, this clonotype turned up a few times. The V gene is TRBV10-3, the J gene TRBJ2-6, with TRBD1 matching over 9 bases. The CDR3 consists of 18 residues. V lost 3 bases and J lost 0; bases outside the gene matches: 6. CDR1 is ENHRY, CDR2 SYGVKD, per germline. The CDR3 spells CAISDPGQGSSGANVLTF. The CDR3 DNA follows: TGTGCCATCAGTGATCCGGGACAGGGAAGCTCTGGGGCCAACGTCCTGACTTTC.

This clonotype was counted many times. CDR3 in DNA: TGTGCCAGCATTCTTACTAGCGGGATAGGCGGGGAGCTGTTTTTT. Residues: CASILTSGIGGELFF. This sequence joins TRBV28 and TRBJ2-2, with 10 positions matching TRBD2. Germline loops: CDR1 MDHEN, CDR2 SYDVKM. The CDR3 is 15 residues long. V was pared by 7 bases and J by 7 bases, with 9 bases of the junction left unmatched.

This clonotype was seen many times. The CDR3 loop is CSAEGGASSSYEQYV. In nucleotides, the CDR3 is TGCAGTGCGGAGGGGGGCGCTTCGAGCTCCTACGAGCAGTACGTC. This chain uses TRBV20-1 with TRBJ2-7; the D gene could be TRBD1 or TRBD2 (6 bases each). Germline V gene sequence: CDR1 DFQATT, CDR2 SNEGSKA (reference sequence). V lost 6 bases to trimming and J lost 0 bases, with 18 bases between them. The CDR3 is 15 residues long.

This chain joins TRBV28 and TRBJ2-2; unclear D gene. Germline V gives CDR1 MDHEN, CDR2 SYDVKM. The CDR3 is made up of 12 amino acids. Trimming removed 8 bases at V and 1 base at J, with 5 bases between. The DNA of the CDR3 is TGTGCCAGCGGCCGGAACACCGGGGAGCTGTTTTTT. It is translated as CASGRNTGELFF.

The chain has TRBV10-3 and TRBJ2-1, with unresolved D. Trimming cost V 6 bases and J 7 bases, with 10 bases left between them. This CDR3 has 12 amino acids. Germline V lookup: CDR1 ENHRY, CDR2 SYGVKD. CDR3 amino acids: CAISPTENEQFF. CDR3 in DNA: TGTGCCATCAGCCCGACTGAGAATGAGCAGTTCTTC.